This T cell receptor (beta chain) stems from a study of T cell repertoires in cytomegalovirus infection. Study details: TCR beta signatures that were public indicated CMV infection and matching HLA type.

TCRdb redid the calling of the reads with MiXCR, one entry per CDR3 protein. The sample records about 530,000 distinct CDR3 sequences, more than 20% being singletons. Overall study findings and caveats: HLA-C-restricted CMV-specific TCR beta clonotypes prevailed in the ex vivo response. There were carriers of CMV plus the relevant HLA, and cumulative public TCR beta family frequency identified them.

On this clonotype: The target antigen is unknown.

The V gene's germline CDR1 is SGHNT and CDR2 YYREEE (reference sequence). The CDR3 spans 15 residues. Losses at the gene ends were 0 bases for V and 14 bases for J; bases not matched to a gene: 5. The TCR originated in a human donor in good health (CMV status not recorded). Some clones in this sample may be carry-over from other donors' samples. The J gene is TRBJ2-1, the V gene TRBV5-4; 16 bases line up with TRBD2. Input material: PBMCs. CDR3 sequence reads: CASSLEGLAGGPEFF. CDR3 nucleotides: TGTGCCAGCAGCTTGGAGGGACTAGCGGGAGGGCCGGAGTTCTTC.